These T cell receptor beta chains were read from a single sample in a study of T-cell memory formation after mild COVID-19. TCRdb reprocessed the 5' RACE reads with MiXCR, giving one entry per CDR3 protein. The table records roughly 160,000 distinct CDR3 sequences, about 9.9% of them present only once. Input material: PBMCs or a T cell subset sorted from them (not recorded which). These receptors were taken from a man aged 18-30 years who had mild COVID-19 (a few samples of this study predate the infection). Cell type and time point are not known. CDR3s include the opening cysteine and the closing phenylalanine or tryptophan. The D gene is left open where the match is weak. Rows may omit the clone size; those that give it use once, few, many or a size class.

clone_size	cdr3_length	d_call	v_call	j_call	cdr3_nt	cdr3_aa
few	14	TRBD2	TRBV5-1	TRBJ2-3	TGCGCCAGCAGCTTCACTAGCGGGGAGGGTACGCAGTATTTT	CASSFTSGEGTQYF
few	13	.	TRBV7-3	TRBJ2-2	TGTGCCAGCAGCGCAGCTTCGTTCCGGGAGCTGTTTTTT	CASSAASFRELFF
many	14	.	TRBV5-1	TRBJ2-1	TGCGCCAGCAGCTTTTACCCAGGGTACAATGAGCAGTTCTTC	CASSFYPGYNEQFF
many	14	.	TRBV4-2	TRBJ2-3	TGTGCCAGCAGCCAAGGGTCATGGACAGATACGCAGTATTTT	CASSQGSWTDTQYF
few	14	.	TRBV6-2/TRBV6-3	TRBJ2-5	TGTGCCAGCAGTTACATTGGCGGCTCAGAGACCCAGTACTTC	CASSYIGGSETQYF
few	13	.	TRBV6-2/TRBV6-3	TRBJ2-4	TGTGCCAGCAGCCGACGGGTAGTCGACATTCAGTACTTC	CASSRRVVDIQYF
.	13	TRBD1	TRBV6-6	TRBJ1-2	TGTGCCAGCAGTTGGGGGGCAGGGGGCGCCTACACCTTC	CASSWGAGGAYTF
few	11	.	TRBV29-1	TRBJ2-7	TGCAGCGCTATGGGGTTCGACGAGCAGTACTTC	CSAMGFDEQYF
.	15	.	TRBV5-1	TRBJ2-7	TGCGCCAGCAGCTCGCCGGACTCCGGCGGGTACGAGCAGTACTTC	CASSSPDSGGYEQYF
.	14	TRBD2	TRBV18	TRBJ2-5	TGTGCCAGCTCACAGACTAGCGCCGAAGAGACCCAGTACTTC	CASSQTSAEETQYF
many	15	.	TRBV7-9	TRBJ2-4	TGTGCCAGCAGAGAGGGGTTGGGAGCCAAAAACATTCAGTACTTC	CASREGLGAKNIQYF